The 27 T cell receptor beta chains below were found in one sample sequenced in a study of blood T cell repertoires in COVID-19. Profiled with immunoSEQ multiplex PCR; TCRdb holds only in-frame clones, not every one. This sample has under 250,000 clones, with 80% to 90% found just once. The specimen was peripheral blood. The source of these receptors is a young man with COVID-19, enrolled during active disease.

The genes are TRBV18 and TRBJ2-1; 8 bases map to TRBD1. CDR3 size: 16 residues. V was clipped by 3 bases and J by 2 bases; unmatched bases: 6. Germline CDR1 reads KGHSH; CDR2 reads LQKENI. This CDR3 is CASSPGQGTTYNEQFF. As DNA, the CDR3 is TGTGCCAGCTCACCCGGACAGGGTACGACCTACAATGAGCAGTTCTTC.

The V gene is TRBV27, the J gene TRBJ2-7; a weak D match, TRBD2 (5 bases). Trimming left V 6 bases short and J 5 bases short, with 17 bases between. CDR1 and CDR2 from the germline V gene are MNHEY and SMNVEV (reference sequence). The CDR3 consists of 14 residues. As DNA, the CDR3 is TGTGCCAGCAGCCAACTACTAGGATCTCACGAGCAGTACTTC. It yields the protein CASSQLLGSHEQYF.

The chain joins TRBV27 to TRBJ2-7, with TRBD1 as a possible D gene (5 bases). V was clipped by 3 bases and J by 0 bases, with 12 bases between them. This CDR3 is built from 15 residues. The germline gives CDR1 MNHEY, CDR2 SMNVEV (reference sequence). CDR3 sequence: CASSFRQPSSYEQYF. The CDR3 DNA sequence: TGTGCCAGCAGTTTCAGACAGCCAAGCTCCTACGAGCAGTACTTC.

This clone appeared once. The chain combines TRBV7-2 with TRBJ2-6; D is unclear. V dropped 5 bases and J dropped 3 bases, with 5 bases sitting between them. Germline-derived CDR1 and CDR2 are SGHTA and FQGNSA. This CDR3 contains 13 residues. CDR3 residues: CASSLFGANVLTF. The DNA for the CDR3 is TGTGCCAGCAGCCTTTTTGGGGCCAACGTCCTGACTTTC.

The V gene is TRBV5-1, the J gene TRBJ1-4; TRBD1 agrees at 7 bases. This CDR3 comprises 15 residues. Germline V gene data show CDR1 as SGHRS and CDR2 as YFSETQ. Trimming cost V 3 bases and J 0 bases; bases outside gene matches: 2. Here the CDR3 DNA reads TGCGCCAGCAGCTCCGGACAGGCAACTAATGAAAAACTGTTTTTT. Its translation: CASSSGQATNEKLFF.

The chain has TRBV4-2 and TRBJ1-2; 9 nucleotides match TRBD1. This CDR3 contains 16 residues. J was trimmed by 2 bases and V by 3 bases; bases with no gene match: 7. Germline values: CDR1 LGHNA, CDR2 YNFKEQ. The CDR3 DNA is TGTGCCAGCAGCCAGGCGGGACAGGGTGAGAACTATGGCTACACCTTC. Its protein is CASSQAGQGENYGYTF.

The chain is built from TRBV9 and TRBJ2-7, with D tentatively TRBD1 (6 bases). CDR1 and CDR2 from the germline V gene are SGDLS and YYNGEE. V lost 4 bases, J lost 7 bases, and 15 bases lay in between. The CDR3 has 13 amino acids. CDR3 protein: CASSISPQGEQYF. The DNA for the CDR3 is TGTGCCAGCAGCATCTCGCCCCAGGGGGAGCAGTACTTC.

In this sample, this clone turned up once. The rearrangement uses TRBV6-6 and TRBJ1-1; D remains ambiguous. The V gene's germline CDR1 is MNHNY and CDR2 SVGAGI (reference sequence). V lost 8 bases to trimming and J lost 1 base, with 11 bases between them. The CDR3 totals 13 residues. CDR3 sequence reads: CASEKTRNTEAFF. The CDR3 DNA reads as TGTGCCAGCGAGAAGACTAGGAACACTGAAGCTTTCTTT.

V is TRBV28 and J is TRBJ1-1; the match to TRBD1 covers 9 bases. The CDR3 contains 15 residues. The germline gives CDR1 MDHEN, CDR2 SYDVKM. Trimming at V came to 2 bases and at J to 4 bases, leaving 5 bases not matched to a gene. CDR3 nucleotides: TGTGCCAGCAGTTTAGGCAACAGGGGGCCCACTGAAGCTTTCTTT. As protein: CASSLGNRGPTEAFF.

In its sample, this clone was seen once. The rearrangement uses TRBV30 and TRBJ1-6; the match to TRBD1 covers 8 bases. The CDR3 loop spans 14 amino acids. V dropped 2 bases and J dropped 9; count of bases not matched to a gene: 6. The germline gives CDR1 GTSNPN, CDR2 SVGIG (reference sequence). CDR3 amino acids: CAWSRTDRVSPLHF. The CDR3 nucleotides read TGTGCCTGGAGTCGCACGGACAGGGTTTCACCCCTCCACTTT.

The rearrangement joins TRBV7-9 to TRBJ1-4; no definite D call. In germline, CDR1 is SEHNR, CDR2 FQNEAQ (reference sequence). CDR3 length: 12 amino acids. V shed 1 base and J shed 8 bases, with 5 bases lying between them. The CDR3 sequence is CASSLVEEKLFF. DNA for the CDR3: TGTGCCAGCAGCTTAGTTGAGGAAAAACTGTTTTTT. Supplemented by reference TRBV7-9 and TRBJ1-4, the full variable domain reads DTGVSQNPRHKITKRGQNVTFRCDPISEHNRLYWYRQTLGQGPEFLTYFQNEAQLEKSRLLSDRFSAERPKGSFSTLEIQRTEQGDSAMYLCASSLVEEKLFFGSGTQLSVL.

The V and J genes are TRBV3-1 (or the pseudogene TRBV3-2) and TRBJ1-2; 8 nucleotides line up with TRBD1. Unmatched junction bases numbered 5, after V lost 2 bases and J lost 6 bases. The V gene's germline CDR1 is LGHDT and CDR2 YNNKEL (reference sequence). This CDR3 is built from 14 residues. For the CDR3, the DNA is TGTGCCAGCAGCCAACAGGGGGCCTCCCATGGCTACACCTTC. Translation: CASSQQGASHGYTF.

The rearrangement links TRBV5-8 to TRBJ2-1, with D possibly matching TRBD2 (6 bases). The CDR3 runs 15 residues. Germline-derived CDR1 and CDR2 are SGHTS and YDEGEE. Deletions cut 3 bases from V and 0 bases from J, with 10 bases between. Written as DNA, the CDR3 is TGTGCCAGCAGCTCTGGGACTTCCTCCTACAATGAGCAGTTCTTC. This translates into CASSSGTSSYNEQFF.

The V and J genes are TRBV1 and TRBJ2-3; TRBD2, as called in the table, went unchecked against the DNA. TRBV1 is a pseudogene locus. This CDR3 spans 15 amino acids. This chain's CDR3 is CTSSPCVSSTDTQYF. CDR3 coding DNA: TGCACCAGCAGCCCGTGCGTCTCTAGCACAGATACGCAGTATTTT.

This chain connects TRBV10-3 to TRBJ1-2; 7 bases line up with TRBD1. The CDR3 is 14 residues long. Germline lookup yields CDR1 ENHRY and CDR2 SYGVKD. The V and J ends lost 5 bases and 6 bases, in that order; junction bases with no gene match: 9. CDR3 sequence: CAISPGQSIHGYTF. The CDR3 nucleotides are TGTGCCATCAGTCCGGGACAGAGTATCCATGGCTACACCTTC.

The chain is built from TRBV18 and TRBJ1-1; maybe TRBD1 (6 bases). This CDR3 has 16 amino acids. Germline assignment: CDR1 KGHSH and CDR2 LQKENI. Deletions cut 5 bases from V and 1 base from J, with 17 bases between. Here the CDR3 reads CASSKTSGARNTEAFF. CDR3 nucleotides: TGTGCCAGCTCAAAGACCTCAGGGGCTAGGAACACTGAAGCTTTCTTT.

This clone was seen a single time. The rearrangement joins TRBV24-1 to TRBJ2-1; TRBD1 agrees at 7 bases. This CDR3 has 17 amino acids. Losses at the gene ends were 4 bases for V and 0 bases for J; bases not matched to a gene: 8. Germline CDR1 is KGHDR and CDR2 is SFDVKD. CDR3: CATSDQPTGDSYNEQFF. For the CDR3, the DNA is TGTGCCACCAGTGACCAACCTACAGGGGACTCCTACAATGAGCAGTTCTTC.

The chain couples TRBV7-2 to TRBJ2-2; D may be TRBD2 (6 bases). CDR1 SGHTA and CDR2 FQGNSA come from the germline V gene. V was clipped by 1 base and J by 1 base, with 7 bases between them. The CDR3 loop spans 15 amino acids. CDR3 in amino acids: CASSLGTMNTGELFF. The DNA of the CDR3 is TGTGCCAGCAGCTTAGGGACTATGAACACCGGGGAGCTGTTTTTT.

The V and J genes are TRBV27 and TRBJ2-1, with 7 bases matching TRBD1. CDR1 and CDR2 from the germline V gene are MNHEY and SMNVEV (reference sequence). The J segment lost 8 bases and the V segment lost 5 bases, leaving 18 bases of the junction unmatched. CDR3 length: 17 residues. Written as DNA, the CDR3 is TGTGCCAGCAGTGGCGAAAACAGGGCAGGGGGTTGGCATGAGCAGTTCTTC. Translated: CASSGENRAGGWHEQFF.

The rearrangement uses TRBV6-5 and TRBJ2-1, with D perhaps TRBD1 (5 bases). Germline V gene lookup returns CDR1 MNHEY and CDR2 SVGAGI. This CDR3 region has 16 residues. Trimming cost V 0 bases and J 6 bases, with 15 bases left between them. The CDR3 loop reads CASSYSTKGSSNEQFF. CDR3 coding DNA: TGTGCCAGCAGTTACTCGACGAAGGGGTCGAGCAATGAGCAGTTCTTC.

This rearrangement joins TRBV6-2 or TRBV6-3 to TRBJ1-1; the D gene is possibly TRBD1 (6 bases). V shed 0 bases and J shed 4 bases, with 9 bases lying between them. CDR1 and CDR2 (germline): MNHEY, SVGEGT. The CDR3 length is 14 residues. The CDR3 here is CASSYSAGVTEAFF. The CDR3 DNA is TGTGCCAGCAGTTACTCGGCAGGGGTCACTGAAGCTTTCTTT.

The genes are TRBV6-5 and TRBJ1-2; D uncertain. Trimming pared 0 bases from V and 8 bases from J, leaving 16 bases between. This CDR3 spans 15 amino acids. From germline, CDR1 is MNHEY and CDR2 SVGAGI. Here the CDR3 reads CASSYSTVALGGYTF. CDR3 DNA: TGTGCCAGCAGTTACTCGACGGTAGCGCTCGGGGGCTACACCTTC.

The V call is TRBV14, the J call TRBJ2-7; 7 bases agree with TRBD1. Looked up from germline, CDR1 is SGHDN and CDR2 is FVKESK. J lost 4 bases, V lost 2 bases, and 11 bases had no gene match. The CDR3 loop spans 16 amino acids. The CDR3 here is CASSQLNGDRLYEQYF. The DNA for the CDR3 is TGTGCCAGCAGCCAACTTAACGGGGACAGACTATACGAGCAGTACTTC.

The rearrangement joins TRBV27 to TRBJ2-7, with TRBD1 as a possible D gene (6 bases). V was cut by 5 bases and J by 3 bases, with 11 bases left in between. Germline lookup yields CDR1 MNHEY and CDR2 SMNVEV (reference sequence). This CDR3 has 13 amino acids. As DNA, the CDR3 is TGTGCCAGCAGTACCGGGACATTCTACGAGCAGTACTTC. Translation: CASSTGTFYEQYF.

The chain has TRBV5-5 and TRBJ1-3, with 8 bases fitting TRBD1. V dropped 0 bases and J dropped 4; count of bases not matched to a gene: 3. This CDR3 has 15 residues. Germline V gene lookup returns CDR1 SGHKS and CDR2 YYEKEE (reference sequence). This CDR3 reads CASSLGTGLGNTIYF. The CDR3 nucleotides are TGTGCCAGCAGCTTGGGGACAGGGTTGGGAAACACCATATATTTT.

The chain joins TRBV7-9 to TRBJ1-2; unclear D gene. The V gene lost 5 bases and the J gene lost 4 bases, with 11 bases spanning the gap. This CDR3 region has 13 residues. The germline V gene encodes CDR1 SEHNR and CDR2 FQNEAQ (reference sequence). The CDR3 coding sequence is TGTGCCAGCAGCGTGGACGAGGGCTATGGCTACACCTTC. It specifies CASSVDEGYGYTF.

The chain carries TRBV19 and TRBJ1-2; no clear D. Germline CDR1 is LNHDA and CDR2 is SQIVND (reference sequence). The CDR3 sequence is 11 residues long. Trimming cost V 3 bases and J 6 bases, with 5 bases left between them. CDR3 amino acids: CASSINNGYTF. The DNA for the CDR3 is TGTGCCAGTAGTATTAATAATGGCTACACCTTC.